This T cell receptor (beta chain) appears in the sequencing data of a study of response to subunit inactivated influenza vaccine (dated by TCRdb to the late 2010s). For context, the study as a whole: Deep quantitative profiling of the T cell receptor repertoire was used in the study to follow responses to a trivalent subunit inactivated influenza vaccine.

The study at large found these results: According to the authors, only a limited number of new T cells may be recruited by each seasonal influenza vaccination.

Library creation used RT-PCR. TCRdb records Illumina HiSeq 2500 as the sequencer. TCRdb redid the processing of the public reads, applying fastp at Q25 and MiXCR, and retained in-frame beta chains. When rows share a CDR3 protein, they turn into one entry using the most common DNA and genes. In this sample the table shows around 790,000 distinct CDR3 sequences, 21% of which occur a single time. The ten largest clones represent roughly 10% of the sample. CDR1 LGHNA and CDR2 YSLEER are derived from the germline V gene. The CDR3 goes from the cysteine to the phenylalanine over 15 residues. Only CDR3 DNA is held: 45 bases, read in frame from base 1. Comment on this clonotype: The target of this receptor is not known. One junction end disagrees with the germline gene, perhaps due to a read error.

This receptor was identified in a middle-aged man who received an inactivated influenza vaccine. Donor details come from another sample of the same person, matched by shared clones. The chain joins TRBV4-3 to TRBJ2-2, with no confidently assigned D gene. Specimen: PBMCs from blood, collected around 5 days after vaccination. The CDR3: CGSSQDVGNTGELFF. The sequenced DNA: TGCGGCAGCAGCCAAGATGTGGGCAACACCGGGGAGCTGTTTTTT.